A single sample is the source of the 8 T cell receptor beta chains below, sequenced in a study of cytomegalovirus exposure and HLA in healthy donors. Primers: 60 Vbeta forward and 13 Jbeta reverse. Sequenced by immunoSEQ multiplex PCR; TCRdb stores in-frame clones only, minus some. Among over 100,000 clones listed, approximately 71% were seen once. Source material: PBMCs. Every receptor here comes from a male donor in good health and CMV-seropositive.

In nucleotides, the CDR3 is TGTGCCAGCAGACGCGACAGCTCCTACGAGCAGTACTTC. Translation gives CASRRDSSYEQYF. The chain recombines TRBV6-5 with TRBJ2-7; a weak D match, TRBD1 (5 bases). CDR1 is MNHEY, CDR2 SVGAGI, per germline. V lost 6 bases and J 0 bases, leaving 9 bases between the germline ends. The length of the CDR3 is 13 residues.

The chain uses TRBV16 and TRBJ2-7, with 11 bases lining up with TRBD2. Trimming cost V 2 bases and J 2 bases; bases outside gene matches: 2. In germline, CDR1 is KGHSY, CDR2 FQNENV. The CDR3 is 15 amino acids. The CDR3 bases are TGTGCCAGCAGCCAAGGGACTAGCGGAACCTACGAGCAGTACTTC. It is translated as CASSQGTSGTYEQYF. Full variable domain (missing parts from reference TRBV16 and TRBJ2-7): GEEVAQTPKHLVRGEGQKAKLYCAPIKGHSYVFWYQQVLKNEFKFLISFQNENVFDETGMPKERFSAKCLPNSPCSLEIQATKLEDSAVYFCASSQGTSGTYEQYFGPGTRLTVT.

The chain employs TRBV5-1 and TRBJ2-1; 13 bases fit TRBD2. The junction had 6 bases not matched to a gene; V was cut back by 4 bases and J by 5 bases. CDR3 size: 16 residues. The germline CDR1 and CDR2 sequences are SGHRS and YFSETQ. This CDR3 is CASSRGGTSGDNEQFF. DNA of the CDR3: TGCGCCAGCAGCCGGGGGGGGACTAGCGGGGACAATGAGCAGTTCTTC.

J is TRBJ2-7 and V is TRBV10-2, with a possible D match to TRBD1 (6 bases). The CDR3 extends over 13 amino acids. Trimming shortened V by 6 bases and J by 5 bases, and 14 bases separated the two germline ends. The germline gives CDR1 WSHSY, CDR2 SAAADI. As DNA, the CDR3 is TGCGCCAGCAGAAGGGCAGGGGCGGACGAGCAGTACTTC. This sequence encodes CASRRAGADEQYF.

This clone was recorded once. V usage is TRBV9 and J usage is TRBJ2-3; no firm D call. Per germline, CDR1 SGDLS and CDR2 YYNGEE. Trimming removed 0 bases at V and 2 bases at J, with 13 bases between. CDR3 size: 16 residues. The CDR3 reads CASSVGGVDPTDTQYF. As DNA, the CDR3 is TGTGCCAGCAGCGTAGGAGGAGTCGATCCCACAGATACGCAGTATTTT.

The chain is built from TRBV19 and TRBJ1-5, with 8 bases matching TRBD1. Trimming at V came to 6 bases and at J to 2 bases, leaving 3 bases not matched to a gene. The CDR3 totals 14 residues. Germline CDR1 LNHDA, CDR2 SQIVND (reference sequence). The CDR3, as DNA: TGTGCCAGTAGACTACAGGGGGGCAATCAGCCCCAGCATTTT. It yields the protein CASRLQGGNQPQHF.

The chain employs TRBV7-9 and TRBJ1-1; no definite D call. This CDR3 region has 13 residues. V was trimmed by 5 bases and J by 0 bases, leaving 7 bases between them. Germline assignment: CDR1 SEHNR and CDR2 FQNEAQ (reference sequence). The CDR3: CASSRDMNTEAFF. CDR3 DNA sequence: TGTGCCAGCAGCCGGGATATGAACACTGAAGCTTTCTTT.

The chain recombines TRBV5-1 with TRBJ2-7; 11 positions agree with TRBD1. The trim removed 3 bases at V and 7 bases at J, leaving 9 bases unmatched. The CDR3 is made up of 15 amino acids. Germline values: CDR1 SGHRS, CDR2 YFSETQ. The CDR3 here is CASSSGTGGITEQYF. DNA for the CDR3: TGCGCCAGCAGCTCTGGGACAGGGGGAATAACGGAGCAGTACTTC.